The rows below give T cell receptor beta chains drawn from one sample of a study of B cell selection in AIRE deficiency. Clones were read by immunoSEQ multiplex PCR, and TCRdb kept only the in-frame ones, dropping some. The table lists about 25,000 clones, 95% to 96% of them singletons. The sample comprised CD4+CD127+ conventional T cells sorted from PBMCs. All receptors derive from a human donor in good health. Each CDR3 is given with its conserved first and last residue. A D gene is named only where the DNA matches it firmly. Where a row states a size, it is once, few, many or the class of an expanded clone; other rows omit it.

j_call clone_size v_call d_call cdr3_nt cdr3_aa
TRBJ1-2 NA TRBV6-1 NA TGCGGCACTCAGCTGTATAGGAACGATGGCTACACCTTC CGTQLYRNDGYTF
TRBJ1-1 NA TRBV19 NA TGTGCCAGTAGTATCCGCCTTCTGGGGAACACTGAAGCTTTCTTT CASSIRLLGNTEAFF
TRBJ1-1 NA TRBV2 TRBD1 TGTGCCAGCAGTGGAGTGTTGGGACAGGATGGATCTGAAGCTTTCTTT CASSGVLGQDGSEAFF
TRBJ1-6 once TRBV9 NA TGTGCCAGCAGCGCGTCTACGGGCAATTCACCCCTCCACTTT CASSASTGNSPLHF
TRBJ2-3 NA TRBV30 TRBD2 TGTGCCTGGAGTGTCCTCGGGGGGGGCGGCACAGATACGCAGTATTTT CAWSVLGGGGTDTQYF
TRBJ1-2 NA TRBV7-6 NA TGTGCCAGCAGCTTAGGTCCAGCAGGGACCTATGGCTACACCTTC CASSLGPAGTYGYTF
TRBJ1-6 NA TRBV14 NA TGTGCCAGCAGCCAAGAAAGGTTATTAAATTCACCCCTCCACTTT CASSQERLLNSPLHF
TRBJ2-3 NA TRBV9 TRBD2 TGTGCCAGCAGCGCCGAGGCTAGCGGGGGGGCCAGGAACACAGATACGCAGTATTTT CASSAEASGGARNTDTQYF
TRBJ2-3 NA TRBV2 TRBD2 TGTGCCAGCAGTAAGGGCGGGGGAACAGATACGCAGTATTTT CASSKGGGTDTQYF
TRBJ2-5 NA TRBV6-1 NA TGTGCCAGCAGCTATAAAGAGACCCAGTACTTC CASSYKETQYF
TRBJ2-1 NA TRBV6-6 TRBD2 TGTGCCAGCAGTTACCTCGGGACTAGCTACAATGAGCAGTTCTTC CASSYLGTSYNEQFF
TRBJ1-3 NA TRBV7-8 TRBD1 TGTGCCAGCAGCTTAGGTCAGATTAAGGGGGCAGCGGGAAACACCATATATTTT CASSLGQIKGAAGNTIYF
TRBJ1-1 NA TRBV5-1 NA TGCGCCAGCAGCGAACGGACAGCGAACACTGAAGCTTTCTTT CASSERTANTEAFF
TRBJ1-2 NA TRBV30 NA TGTGCCTGGAGGACCGGGGGGGGAGACGGCTACACCTTC CAWRTGGGDGYTF
TRBJ1-1 NA TRBV7-7 NA TGTGCCAGCAGTGGATATCCGGGGACGTATTTGAACACTGAAGCTTTCTTT CASSGYPGTYLNTEAFF